This T cell receptor (beta chain) was recorded in a study of sequential checkpoint blockade in melanoma. In the study overall: Arm A got nivolumab then ipilimumab; arm B the reverse, 1:1.

The treatment: randomized to nivolumab then ipilimumab (arm A) or the reverse (arm B). Patients had received no earlier DNA-damaging chemotherapy. PBMC sorting kept live CD3+CD8+ cells without CD19 or CD56. Clones were sequenced by immunoSEQ multiplex PCR, and TCRdb holds only the in-frame ones, with some missing. The sample shows some 2,900 clones, approximately 54% of them seen only once. Per germline, CDR1 SGDLS and CDR2 YYNGEE. Trimming removed 3 bases from V and 0 bases from J, with 9 bases in between. The CDR3 has 15 residues. A few counts support this clone. The V gene is TRBV9, the J gene TRBJ1-4, with D possibly matching TRBD1 (5 bases). The TCR was taken from a human donor with melanoma. Source: CD8+ T cells sorted from blood (inferred from file names), taken from a patient given nivolumab and ipilimumab in sequence. CDR3 sequence (DNA): TGTGCCAGCAGCGAAGGGGCGGCAACTAATGAAAAACTGTTTTTT. Translating gives CASSEGAATNEKLFF.